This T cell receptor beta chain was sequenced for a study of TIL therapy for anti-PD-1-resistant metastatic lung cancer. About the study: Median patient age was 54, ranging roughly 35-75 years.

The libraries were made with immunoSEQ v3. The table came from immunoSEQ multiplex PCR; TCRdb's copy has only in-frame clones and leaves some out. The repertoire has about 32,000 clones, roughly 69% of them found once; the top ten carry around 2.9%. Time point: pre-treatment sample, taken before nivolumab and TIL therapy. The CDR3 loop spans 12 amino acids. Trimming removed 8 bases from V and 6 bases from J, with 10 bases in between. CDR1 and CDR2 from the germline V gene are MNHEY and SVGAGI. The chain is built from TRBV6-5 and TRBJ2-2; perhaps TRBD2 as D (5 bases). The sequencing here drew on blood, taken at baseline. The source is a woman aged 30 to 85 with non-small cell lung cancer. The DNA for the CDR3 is TGTGCCAGCTGGCCCGGGGCCGGGGAGCTGTTTTTT. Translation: CASWPGAGELFF.